These 14 T cell receptor beta chains were all obtained from the same sample, sequenced in a study of blood T cell repertoires in COVID-19. Sequencing used immunoSEQ multiplex PCR; TCRdb keeps in-frame clones, though not all of them. Counted here are some 240,000 clones, 89% occurring once; the ten biggest clones make up more than 5.5%. Material: peripheral blood. The receptor set was obtained from a man aged 60 to 75 who had recovered from COVID-19.

This sequence joins TRBV7-8 and TRBJ2-1, with 8 positions matching TRBD2. J was trimmed by 9 bases and V by 2 bases; bases with no gene match: 9. The V gene's germline CDR1 is SGHVS and CDR2 FQNEAQ. The CDR3 has 15 residues. The CDR3 sequence is CASSLSSGGAGEQFF. The DNA for the CDR3 is TGTGCCAGCAGCTTAAGTTCCGGGGGGGCAGGTGAGCAGTTCTTC.

The CDR3 region is CATSRDLGQGLNEQFF. CDR3 sequence (DNA): TGTGCCACCAGCAGAGATTTGGGACAGGGGTTGAATGAGCAGTTCTTC. The chain recombines TRBV15 with TRBJ2-1; 10 bases match TRBD1. Per germline, CDR1 LNHNV and CDR2 YYDKDF (reference sequence). The V and J ends lost 0 bases and 7 bases, in that order; junction bases with no gene match: 6. The CDR3 length is 16 residues.

The chain recombines TRBV3-1 (or the pseudogene TRBV3-2) with TRBJ1-3, with 7 bases aligning to TRBD1. CDR3 size: 17 residues. Germline CDR1 reads LGHDT; CDR2 reads YNNKEL (reference sequence). The V gene end was trimmed by 5 bases and the J gene end by 9 bases; junction bases not matched to a gene: 19. CDR3 coding DNA: TGTGCCAGCAGCTCCGACAGGGCTGGGAAACAAGGGGTCACCATATATTTT. It yields the protein CASSSDRAGKQGVTIYF.

CDR3 region: CASSPLAGSYNEQFF. In DNA form, the CDR3 reads TGTGCCAGCAGTCCACTAGCGGGCTCCTACAATGAGCAGTTCTTC. The genes are TRBV6-4 and TRBJ2-1; 9 bases agree with TRBD2. Germline V gene data show CDR1 as MRHNA and CDR2 as SNTAGT. Trimming at V came to 5 bases and at J to 0 bases, leaving 2 bases not matched to a gene. The CDR3 loop spans 15 amino acids.

V is TRBV6-1 and J is TRBJ2-1; 7 bases align to TRBD2. CDR1 MNHNS and CDR2 SASEGT come from the germline V gene. V shed 4 bases, J shed 8 bases, and the junction held 14 bases outside the gene matches. The CDR3 contains 16 residues. The CDR3 sequence is CASSVPLAGALYEQFF. CDR3 DNA sequence: TGTGCCAGCAGTGTTCCTCTGGCGGGAGCTCTCTATGAGCAGTTCTTC.

The V call is TRBV5-1, the J call TRBJ2-5, with 9 bases fitting TRBD1. Germline CDR1 reads SGHRS; CDR2 reads YFSETQ. CDR3 length equals 15 residues. V lost 3 bases, J lost 5 bases, and 8 bases stayed unmatched. CDR3 sequence reads: CASSSTTGGWETQYF. CDR3 in DNA: TGCGCCAGCAGCTCCACCACAGGGGGCTGGGAGACCCAGTACTTC. Using reference TRBV5-1 and TRBJ2-5 for the parts outside the CDR3, the full variable domain is KAGVTQTPRYLIKTRGQQVTLSCSPISGHRSVSWYQQTPGQGLQFLFEYFSETQRNKGNFPGRFSGRQFSNSRSEMNVSTLELGDSALYLCASSSTTGGWETQYFGPGTRLLVL.

This chain connects TRBV28 to TRBJ2-4; 11 positions agree with TRBD2. CDR3 length: 18 amino acids. Germline V gene data show CDR1 as MDHEN and CDR2 as SYDVKM. V dropped 4 bases and J dropped 0; count of bases not matched to a gene: 8. CDR3 in DNA: TGTGCCAGCAGTTGGACTAGCGGGTCGCCTCTAGCCAAAAACATTCAGTACTTC. It encodes CASSWTSGSPLAKNIQYF.

The V call is TRBV4-2, the J call TRBJ1-4, with 7 bases that match TRBD1. The CDR3 is made up of 16 amino acids. The germline CDR1 and CDR2 sequences are LGHNA and YNFKEQ. Trimming removed 0 bases from V and 7 bases from J; junction bases left unmatched: 8. The DNA for the CDR3 is TGTGCCAGCAGCCAAGATACAGGGGTAGTTCGTGAAAAACTGTTTTTT. As protein: CASSQDTGVVREKLFF.

The V gene is TRBV3-1 (or the pseudogene TRBV3-2), the J gene TRBJ1-1; the D gene is possibly TRBD1 (6 bases). Trimming left V 2 bases short and J 8 bases short, with 9 bases between. The CDR3 is made up of 12 amino acids. Per germline, CDR1 LGHDT and CDR2 YNNKEL (reference sequence). The CDR3, as DNA: TGTGCCAGCAGCCAAAGGGGGGGGGAAGCTTTCTTT. Protein product: CASSQRGGEAFF.

This clone appeared once. The V gene is TRBV27, the J gene TRBJ2-1, with 14 bases that match TRBD2. V trimming: 8 bases; J trimming: 0 bases; junction bases outside the gene matches: 3. The CDR3 has 16 amino acids. Germline V CDR1 and CDR2: MNHEY, SMNVEV (reference sequence). Here the CDR3 reads CASGTSGSPSYNEQFF. The CDR3 DNA is TGTGCCAGCGGGACTAGCGGGAGTCCCTCCTACAATGAGCAGTTCTTC.

The chain links TRBV15 to TRBJ1-1, with 9 nucleotides matching TRBD1. The CDR3 has 15 amino acids. V was clipped by 5 bases and J by 5 bases; unmatched bases: 9. The germline CDR1 and CDR2 sequences are LNHNV and YYDKDF (reference sequence). The CDR3 nucleotides read TGTGCCACCAGCGCCGCCCGACAGGGGGAAACTGAAGCTTTCTTT. It is translated as CATSAARQGETEAFF.

The rearrangement joins TRBV5-8 to TRBJ1-5; the D gene is possibly TRBD1 (5 bases). The germline V gene encodes CDR1 SGHTS and CDR2 YDEGEE. Trimming took 2 bases from V and 7 from J, leaving 22 bases between them. The CDR3 loop spans 17 amino acids. This CDR3 reads CASSFSPGNLGMQPQHF. The CDR3 nucleotides read TGTGCCAGCAGCTTCAGTCCAGGGAATCTGGGGATGCAGCCCCAGCATTTT.

This clone was seen only a few times. The chain combines TRBV15 with TRBJ2-5, with 7 positions matching TRBD2. The germline V gene has CDR1 LNHNV and CDR2 YYDKDF (reference sequence). The CDR3 length is 17 residues. V dropped 0 bases and J dropped 5; count of bases not matched to a gene: 12. The CDR3 here is CATSRDNLAGAKETQYF. The CDR3 region has the DNA TGTGCCACCAGCAGAGATAACCTGGCGGGAGCTAAGGAGACCCAGTACTTC.

This rearrangement joins TRBV19 to TRBJ1-6; D not certain. The CDR3 loop spans 15 amino acids. Germline V CDR1 and CDR2: LNHDA, SQIVND (reference sequence). Trimming pared 5 bases from V and 2 bases from J, leaving 10 bases between. DNA of the CDR3: TGTGCCAGTAGTTTCCGGGGTACCTATAATTCACCCCTCCACTTT. Its translation is CASSFRGTYNSPLHF.